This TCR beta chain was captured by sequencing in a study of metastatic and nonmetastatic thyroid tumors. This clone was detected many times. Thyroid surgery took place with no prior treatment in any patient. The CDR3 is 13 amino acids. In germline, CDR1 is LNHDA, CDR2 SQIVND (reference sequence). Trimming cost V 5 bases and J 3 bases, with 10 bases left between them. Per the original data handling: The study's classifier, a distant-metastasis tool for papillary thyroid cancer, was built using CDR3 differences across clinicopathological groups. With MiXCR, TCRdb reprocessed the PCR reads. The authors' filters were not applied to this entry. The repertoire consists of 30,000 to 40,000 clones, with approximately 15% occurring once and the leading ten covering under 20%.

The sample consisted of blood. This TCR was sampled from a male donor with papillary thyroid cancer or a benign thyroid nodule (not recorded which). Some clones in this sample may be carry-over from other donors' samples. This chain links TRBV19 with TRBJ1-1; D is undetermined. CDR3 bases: TGTGCCAGTAGTGAGGATGGACACACTGAAGCTTTCTTT. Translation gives CASSEDGHTEAFF.